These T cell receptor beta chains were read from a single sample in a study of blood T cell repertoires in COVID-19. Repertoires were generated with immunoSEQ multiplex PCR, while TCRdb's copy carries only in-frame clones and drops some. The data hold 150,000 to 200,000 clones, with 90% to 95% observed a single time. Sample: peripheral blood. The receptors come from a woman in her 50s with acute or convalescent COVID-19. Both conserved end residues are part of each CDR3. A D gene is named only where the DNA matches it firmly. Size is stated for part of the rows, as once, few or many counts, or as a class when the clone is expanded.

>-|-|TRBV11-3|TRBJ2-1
TGTGCCAGCAGCTCCTTAGCGGATACTGAGCAGTTCTTC
CASSSLADTEQFF
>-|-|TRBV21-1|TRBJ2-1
TGTGCCAGCAGCAAAGCGCAGGGTATAAATTTAATATATGAGCAGTTCTTC
CASSKAQGINLIYEQFF
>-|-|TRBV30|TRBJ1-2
TGTGCCTGCACACTAACGGAGTATGGCTACACCTTC
CACTLTEYGYTF
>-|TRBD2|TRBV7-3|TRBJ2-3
TGTGCCAGCAGTTGGGGACTAGCGGGAGAAGATACGCAGTATTTT
CASSWGLAGEDTQYF
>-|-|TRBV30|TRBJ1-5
TGTGCCTGGAGCACCCGACTGACTTACGCCAATCAGCCCCAGCATTTT
CAWSTRLTYANQPQHF
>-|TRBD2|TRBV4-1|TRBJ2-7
TGCGCCAGCAGCCAGTCTGCAAGCCCAGCGGGGGGTTACGAGCAGTACTTC
CASSQSASPAGGYEQYF
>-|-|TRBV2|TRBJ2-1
TGTGCCAGCAGTGCGGGTGGCCGTGACAGCCTCTACAATGAGCAGTTCTTC
CASSAGGRDSLYNEQFF
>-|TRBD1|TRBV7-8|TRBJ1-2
TGTGCCAGCAGCTTAGCGTCCAACAGGGGGCAGTACTATGGCTACACCTTC
CASSLASNRGQYYGYTF
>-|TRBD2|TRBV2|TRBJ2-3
TGTGCCAGCAGTAAAAGGACTAGCGGAAGCACAGATACGCAGTATTTT
CASSKRTSGSTDTQYF
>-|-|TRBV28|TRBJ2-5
TGTGCCAGCAGTTCCCCAACCTATCAAGAGACCCAGTACTTC
CASSSPTYQETQYF
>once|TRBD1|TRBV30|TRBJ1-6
TGTGCCTGGAGTCCACAGGGGGTCGATAATTCACCCCTCCACTTT
CAWSPQGVDNSPLHF
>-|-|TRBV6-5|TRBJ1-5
TGTGCCAGCAGGCGGAGGGGTGGACAGCCCCAGCATTTT
CASRRRGGQPQHF
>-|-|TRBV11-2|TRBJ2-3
TGTGCCAGCAGCCCTGGGTGGCGGGCGTGGAGCACAGATACGCAGTATTTT
CASSPGWRAWSTDTQYF
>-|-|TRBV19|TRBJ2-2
TGTGCCAGTAGTATAGGGCTCAGGGTGAACACCGGGGAGCTGTTTTTT
CASSIGLRVNTGELFF
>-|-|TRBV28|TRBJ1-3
TGTGCCAGCACCTTAACAGGGCCAGGAAACACCATATATTTT
CASTLTGPGNTIYF
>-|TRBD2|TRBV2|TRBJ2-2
TGTGCCAGCACCACGGGACGGGGGGCCGGGGAGCTGTTTTTT
CASTTGRGAGELFF
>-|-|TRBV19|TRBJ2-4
TGTGCCAGTAGTCACTCTAATCAACTAGCCAAAAACATTCAGTACTTC
CASSHSNQLAKNIQYF
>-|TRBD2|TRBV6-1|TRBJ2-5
TGTGCCAGCAGTGAATTGGGACTAGCGGAGGAAGAGACCCAGTACTTC
CASSELGLAEEETQYF
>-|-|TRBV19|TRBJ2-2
TGTGCCAGTAGTATCGGAGGGATGTGGTTCGGGGAGCTGTTTTTT
CASSIGGMWFGELFF
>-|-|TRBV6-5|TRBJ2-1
TGTGCCAGCAGCCGGGGGAATGAGCAGTTCTTC
CASSRGNEQFF
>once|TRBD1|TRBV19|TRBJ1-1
TGTGCCAGTAGTATCCAGGGGGCGAGCGGCAGCACTGAAGCTTTCTTT
CASSIQGASGSTEAFF
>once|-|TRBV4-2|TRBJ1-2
TGTGCCAGCAGCCAAGATTTTGCGGAGGGCTACACCTTC
CASSQDFAEGYTF
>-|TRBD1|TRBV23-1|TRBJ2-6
TGCGCCAGCAGTCAAAGACAGGGAAGGGGGGCCAACGTCCTGACTTTC
CASSQRQGRGANVLTF
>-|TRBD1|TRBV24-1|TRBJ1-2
TGTGCCACCAGTGACCCGACAGGGAACAGGGGCTACACCTTC
CATSDPTGNRGYTF